This TCR beta chain appears in the sequencing data of a study of blood T cell repertoires in COVID-19. Clones were read by immunoSEQ multiplex PCR, and TCRdb kept only the in-frame ones, dropping some. Of fewer than 250,000 clones in the sample, around 83% were seen once. Sequencing input: peripheral blood. The sequence was collected from a woman aged 45-65 years with acute or convalescent COVID-19.

The DNA for the CDR3 is TGTGCCAGTAGTCCGCGACTAGCGGGAGGGCCGGAGGGAGAGACCCAGTACTTC. This sequence encodes CASSPRLAGGPEGETQYF. The chain couples TRBV19 to TRBJ2-5; 14 bases are a match to TRBD2. The CDR3 runs to 18 residues. CDR1 is LNHDA and CDR2 is SQIVND in the germline V gene (reference sequence). The J segment lost 4 bases and the V segment lost 5 bases, leaving 12 bases of the junction unmatched.